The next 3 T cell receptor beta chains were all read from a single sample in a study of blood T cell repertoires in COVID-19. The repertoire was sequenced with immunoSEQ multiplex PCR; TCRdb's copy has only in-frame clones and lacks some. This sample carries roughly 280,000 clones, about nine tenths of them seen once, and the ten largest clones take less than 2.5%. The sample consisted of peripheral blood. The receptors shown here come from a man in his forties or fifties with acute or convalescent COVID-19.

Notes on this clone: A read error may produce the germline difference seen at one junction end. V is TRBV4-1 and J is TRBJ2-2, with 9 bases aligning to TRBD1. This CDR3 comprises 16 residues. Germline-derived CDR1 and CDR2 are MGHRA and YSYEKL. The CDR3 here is CASSQDRDRELGELFF. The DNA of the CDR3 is TGCGCCAGCAGCCAAGATAGGGACAGGGAGCTCGGGGAGCTATTTTTT.

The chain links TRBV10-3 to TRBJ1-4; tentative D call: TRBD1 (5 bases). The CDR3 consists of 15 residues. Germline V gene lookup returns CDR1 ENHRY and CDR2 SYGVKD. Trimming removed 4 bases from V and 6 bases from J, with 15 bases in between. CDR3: CAISAGYRTHEKLFF. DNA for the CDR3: TGTGCCATCAGTGCAGGGTATCGGACCCATGAAAAACTGTTTTTT.

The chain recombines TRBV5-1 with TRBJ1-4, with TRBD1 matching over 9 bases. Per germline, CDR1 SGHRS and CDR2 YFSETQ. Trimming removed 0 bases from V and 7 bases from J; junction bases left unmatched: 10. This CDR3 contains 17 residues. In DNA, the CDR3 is TGCGCCAGCAGCTTGGGTTCCACAGGGGGCGTGGGTGAAAAACTGTTTTTT. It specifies CASSLGSTGGVGEKLFF.